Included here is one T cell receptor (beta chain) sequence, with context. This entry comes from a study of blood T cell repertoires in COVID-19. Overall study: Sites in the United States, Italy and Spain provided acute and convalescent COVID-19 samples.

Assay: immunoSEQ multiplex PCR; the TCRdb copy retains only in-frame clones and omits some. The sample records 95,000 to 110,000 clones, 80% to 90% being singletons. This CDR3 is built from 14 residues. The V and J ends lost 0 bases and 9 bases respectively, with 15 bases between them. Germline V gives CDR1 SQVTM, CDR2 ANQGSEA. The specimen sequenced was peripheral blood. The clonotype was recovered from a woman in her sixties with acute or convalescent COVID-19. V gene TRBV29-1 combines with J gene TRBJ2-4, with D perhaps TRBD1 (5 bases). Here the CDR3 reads CSVEDPRGRGIQYF. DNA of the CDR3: TGCAGCGTTGAAGATCCTAGGGGAAGGGGCATTCAGTACTTC.